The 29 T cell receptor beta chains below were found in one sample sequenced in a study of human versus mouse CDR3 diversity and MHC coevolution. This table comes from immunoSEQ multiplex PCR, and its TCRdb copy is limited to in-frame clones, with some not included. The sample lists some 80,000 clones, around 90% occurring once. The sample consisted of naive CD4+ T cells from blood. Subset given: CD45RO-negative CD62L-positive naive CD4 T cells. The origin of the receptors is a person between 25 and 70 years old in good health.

The CDR3 spells CASSSGKEETQYF. The CDR3 DNA sequence: TGTGCCAGCTCAAGCGGGAAGGAAGAGACCCAGTACTTC. This chain links TRBV18 with TRBJ2-5, with 7 positions matching TRBD2. This CDR3 has 13 amino acids. Per the germline V gene, CDR1 is KGHSH and CDR2 is LQKENI. The junction had 3 bases not matched to a gene; V was cut back by 5 bases and J by 3 bases. The complete variable domain, with remaining parts taken from reference TRBV18 and TRBJ2-5, reads NAGVMQNPRHLVRRRGQEARLRCSPMKGHSHVYWYRQLPEEGLKFMVYLQKENIIDESGMPKERFSAEFPKEGPSILRIQQVVRGDSAAYFCASSSGKEETQYFGPGTRLLVL.

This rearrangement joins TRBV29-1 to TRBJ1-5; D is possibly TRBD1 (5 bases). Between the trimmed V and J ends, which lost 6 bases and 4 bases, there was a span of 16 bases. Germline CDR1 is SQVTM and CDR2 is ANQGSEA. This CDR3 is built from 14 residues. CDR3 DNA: TGCAGCGTGGGGGGGACGGGTGGGAATCAGCCCCAGCATTTT. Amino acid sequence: CSVGGTGGNQPQHF.

The DNA of the CDR3 is TGTGCCAGCAGTTTAGGTGCGGGAATGTATCAGCCCCAGCATTTT. It codes for CASSLGAGMYQPQHF. The chain has TRBV28 and TRBJ1-5, with D unclear. Germline V lookup: CDR1 MDHEN, CDR2 SYDVKM. CDR3 size: 15 residues. V lost 2 bases to trimming and J lost 5 bases, with 13 bases between them. The complete variable domain, with remaining parts taken from reference TRBV28 and TRBJ1-5, reads DVKVTQSSRYLVKRTGEKVFLECVQDMDHENMFWYRQDPGLGLRLIYFSYDVKMKEKGDIPEGYSVSREKKERFSLILESASTNQTSMYLCASSLGAGMYQPQHFGDGTRLSIL.

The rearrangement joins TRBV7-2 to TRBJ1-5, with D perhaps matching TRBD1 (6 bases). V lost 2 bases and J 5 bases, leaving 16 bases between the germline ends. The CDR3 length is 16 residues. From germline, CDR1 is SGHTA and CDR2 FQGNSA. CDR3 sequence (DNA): TGTGCCAGCAGCTTATCTACAGGGTTGAGGTATCAGCCCCAGCATTTT. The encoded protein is CASSLSTGLRYQPQHF.

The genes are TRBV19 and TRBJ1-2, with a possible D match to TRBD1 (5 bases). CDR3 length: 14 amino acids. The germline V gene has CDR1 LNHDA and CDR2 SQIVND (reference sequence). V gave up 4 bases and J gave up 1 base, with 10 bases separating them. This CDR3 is CASSSGGSNYGYTF. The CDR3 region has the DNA TGTGCCAGTAGTAGTGGGGGGAGTAACTATGGCTACACCTTC.

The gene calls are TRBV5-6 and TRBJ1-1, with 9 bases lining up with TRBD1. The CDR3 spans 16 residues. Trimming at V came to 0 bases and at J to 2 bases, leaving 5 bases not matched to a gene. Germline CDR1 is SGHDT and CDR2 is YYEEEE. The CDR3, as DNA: TGTGCCAGCAGCTTGGGGGACAGGGAGGGAAACACTGAAGCTTTCTTT. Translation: CASSLGDREGNTEAFF. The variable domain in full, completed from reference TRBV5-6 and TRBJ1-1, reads DAGVTQSPTHLIKTRGQQVTLRCSPKSGHDTVSWYQQALGQGPQFIFQYYEEEERQRGNFPDRFSGHQFPNYSSELNVNALLLGDSALYLCASSLGDREGNTEAFFGQGTRLTVV.

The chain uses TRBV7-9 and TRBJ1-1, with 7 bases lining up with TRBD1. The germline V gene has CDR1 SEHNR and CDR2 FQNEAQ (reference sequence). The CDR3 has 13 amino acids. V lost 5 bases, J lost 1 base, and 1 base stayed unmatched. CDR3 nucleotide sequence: TGTGCCAGCAGCCGACAGGGGAACACTGAAGCTTTCTTT. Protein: CASSRQGNTEAFF.

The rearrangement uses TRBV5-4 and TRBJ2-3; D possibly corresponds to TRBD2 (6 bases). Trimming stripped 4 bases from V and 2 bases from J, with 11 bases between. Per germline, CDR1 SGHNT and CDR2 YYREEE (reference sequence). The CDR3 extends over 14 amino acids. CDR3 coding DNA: TGTGCCAGCAGCCTGGGGGGAGACACAGATACGCAGTATTTT. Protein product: CASSLGGDTDTQYF.

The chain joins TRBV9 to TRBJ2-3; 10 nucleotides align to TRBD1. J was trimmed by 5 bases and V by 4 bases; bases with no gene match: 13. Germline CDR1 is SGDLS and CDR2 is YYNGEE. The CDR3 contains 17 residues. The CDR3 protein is CASSSLTGGFAGDTQYF. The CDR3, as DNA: TGTGCCAGCAGCTCATTGACAGGGGGCTTTGCTGGAGATACGCAGTATTTT.

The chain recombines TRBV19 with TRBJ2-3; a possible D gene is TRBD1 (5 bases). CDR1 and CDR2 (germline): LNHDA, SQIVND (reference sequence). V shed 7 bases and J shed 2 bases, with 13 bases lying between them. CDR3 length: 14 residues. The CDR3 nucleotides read TGTGCCAGTATGGGGCCTAGATACACAGATACGCAGTATTTT. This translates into CASMGPRYTDTQYF.

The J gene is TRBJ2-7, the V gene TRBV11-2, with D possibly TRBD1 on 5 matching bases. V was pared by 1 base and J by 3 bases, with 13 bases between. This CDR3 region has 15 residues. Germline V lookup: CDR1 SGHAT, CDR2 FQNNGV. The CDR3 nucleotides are TGTGCCAGCAGCTTAGGCCAGGGAAACGTCTACGAGCAGTACTTC. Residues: CASSLGQGNVYEQYF.

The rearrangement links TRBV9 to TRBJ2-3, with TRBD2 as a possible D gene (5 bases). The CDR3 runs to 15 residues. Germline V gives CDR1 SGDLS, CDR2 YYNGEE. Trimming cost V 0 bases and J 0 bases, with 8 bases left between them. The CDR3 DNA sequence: TGTGCCAGCAGCGTAGCCGGCGGGAGCACAGATACGCAGTATTTT. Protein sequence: CASSVAGGSTDTQYF. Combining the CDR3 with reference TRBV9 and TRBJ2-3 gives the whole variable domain DSGVTQTPKHLITATGQRVTLRCSPRSGDLSVYWYQQSLDQGLQFLIQYYNGEERAKGNILERFSAQQFPDLHSELNLSSLELGDSALYFCASSVAGGSTDTQYFGPGTRLTVL.

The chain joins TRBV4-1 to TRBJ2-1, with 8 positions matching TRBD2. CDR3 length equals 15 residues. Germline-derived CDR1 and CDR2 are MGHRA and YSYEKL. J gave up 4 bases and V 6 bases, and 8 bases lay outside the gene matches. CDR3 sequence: CASRRAAGDYNEQFF. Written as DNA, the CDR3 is TGCGCCAGCAGGCGAGCAGCGGGAGATTACAATGAGCAGTTCTTC.

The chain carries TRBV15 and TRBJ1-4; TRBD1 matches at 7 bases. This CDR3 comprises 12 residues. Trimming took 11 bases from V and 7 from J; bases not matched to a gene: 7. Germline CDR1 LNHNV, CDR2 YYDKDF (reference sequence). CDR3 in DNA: TGTGCCGTAGGGACAGCGAGTGAAAAACTGTTTTTT. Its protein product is CAVGTASEKLFF. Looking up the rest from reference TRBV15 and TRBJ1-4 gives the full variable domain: DAMVIQNPRYQVTQFGKPVTLSCSQTLNHNVMYWYQQKSSQAPKLLFHYYDKDFNNEADTPDNFQSRRPNTSFCFLDIRSPGLGDTAMYLCAVGTASEKLFFGSGTQLSVL.

The CDR3 nucleotides read TGTGCCAGCAGCAAGATAGCAATGAACACTGAAGCTTTCTTT. It yields the protein CASSKIAMNTEAFF. This chain joins TRBV5-6 and TRBJ1-1; D ambiguous. The CDR3 is 14 residues long. The V and J ends lost 4 bases and 0 bases respectively, with 10 bases between them. CDR1 and CDR2 (germline): SGHDT, YYEEEE.

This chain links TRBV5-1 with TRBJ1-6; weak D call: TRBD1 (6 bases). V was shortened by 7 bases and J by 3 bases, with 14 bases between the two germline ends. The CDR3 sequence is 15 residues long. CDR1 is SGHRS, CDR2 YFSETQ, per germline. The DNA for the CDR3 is TGCGCCAGCGGCACAGGGCCCGGCTATAATTCACCCCTCCACTTT. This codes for CASGTGPGYNSPLHF.

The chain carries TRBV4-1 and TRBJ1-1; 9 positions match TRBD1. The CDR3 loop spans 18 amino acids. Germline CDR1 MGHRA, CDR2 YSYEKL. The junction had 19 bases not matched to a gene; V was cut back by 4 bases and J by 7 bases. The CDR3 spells CASSRLLPTGGNSGEAFF. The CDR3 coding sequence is TGCGCCAGCAGCCGACTGTTACCGACAGGGGGTAATAGTGGTGAAGCTTTCTTT.

Here the CDR3 DNA reads TGCGCCAGCAGTGGGACAGGAGCGAATTCACCCCTCCACTTT. Amino acids: CASSGTGANSPLHF. The chain joins TRBV10-1 to TRBJ1-6, with 7 bases fitting TRBD1. Germline V gene lookup returns CDR1 WNHNN and CDR2 SYGVQD (reference sequence). V was pared by 4 bases and J by 7 bases, with 4 bases of the junction left unmatched. The CDR3 length is 14 residues.

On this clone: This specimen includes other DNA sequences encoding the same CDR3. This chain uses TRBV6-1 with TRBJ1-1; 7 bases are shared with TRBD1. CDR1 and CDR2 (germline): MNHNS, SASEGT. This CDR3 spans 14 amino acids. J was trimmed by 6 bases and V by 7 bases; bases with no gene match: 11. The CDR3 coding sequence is TGTGCCAGCATGAGGGGACAGACCTTTGCTGAAGCTTTCTTT. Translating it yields CASMRGQTFAEAFF.

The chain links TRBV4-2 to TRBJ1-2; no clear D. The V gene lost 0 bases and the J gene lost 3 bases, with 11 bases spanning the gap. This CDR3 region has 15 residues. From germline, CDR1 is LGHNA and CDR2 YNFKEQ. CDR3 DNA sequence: TGTGCCAGCAGCCAAGATGGAGTGGCGGACTATGGCTACACCTTC. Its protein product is CASSQDGVADYGYTF.

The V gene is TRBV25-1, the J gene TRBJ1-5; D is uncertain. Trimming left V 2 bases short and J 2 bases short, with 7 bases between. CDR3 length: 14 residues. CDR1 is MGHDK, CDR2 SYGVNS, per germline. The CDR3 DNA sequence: TGTGCCAGCAGTGAAGGGAGGGGCAATCAGCCCCAGCATTTT. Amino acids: CASSEGRGNQPQHF.

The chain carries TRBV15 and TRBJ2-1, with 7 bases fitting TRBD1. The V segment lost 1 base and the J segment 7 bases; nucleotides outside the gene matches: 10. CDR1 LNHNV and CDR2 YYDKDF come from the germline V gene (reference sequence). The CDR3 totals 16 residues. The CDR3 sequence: CATSRGGQGVLNEQFF. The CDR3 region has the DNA TGTGCCACCAGCAGAGGAGGCCAGGGGGTCCTGAATGAGCAGTTCTTC.

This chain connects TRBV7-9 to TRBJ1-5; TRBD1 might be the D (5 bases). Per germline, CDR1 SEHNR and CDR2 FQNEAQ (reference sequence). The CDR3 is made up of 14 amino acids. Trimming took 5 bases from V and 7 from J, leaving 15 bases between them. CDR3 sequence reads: CASSKGGGRQPQHF. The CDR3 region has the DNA TGTGCCAGCAGCAAAGGCGGGGGACGGCAGCCCCAGCATTTT.

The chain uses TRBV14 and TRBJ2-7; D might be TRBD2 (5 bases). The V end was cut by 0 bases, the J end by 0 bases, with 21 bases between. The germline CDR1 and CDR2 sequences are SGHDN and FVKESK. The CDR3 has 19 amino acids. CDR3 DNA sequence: TGTGCCAGCAGCCAAGATAGGTACGGGGAACTTTCGACCTCCTACGAGCAGTACTTC. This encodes CASSQDRYGELSTSYEQYF.

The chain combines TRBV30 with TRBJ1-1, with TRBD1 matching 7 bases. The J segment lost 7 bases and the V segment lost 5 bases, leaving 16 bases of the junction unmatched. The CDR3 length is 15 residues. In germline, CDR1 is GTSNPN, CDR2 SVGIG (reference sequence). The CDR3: CAWFPTGTEVNEAFF. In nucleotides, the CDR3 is TGTGCCTGGTTTCCGACAGGGACGGAGGTAAATGAAGCTTTCTTT.

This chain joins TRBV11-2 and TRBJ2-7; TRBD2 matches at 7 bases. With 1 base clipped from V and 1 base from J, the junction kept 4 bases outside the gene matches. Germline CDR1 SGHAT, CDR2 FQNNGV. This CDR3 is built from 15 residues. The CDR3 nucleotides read TGTGCCAGCAGCTTAGTGGCGGGGGAGTCCTACGAGCAGTACTTC. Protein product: CASSLVAGESYEQYF.

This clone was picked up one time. CDR3 loop: CASEKGVSGGGYTF. The CDR3 bases are TGTGCCAGCGAGAAGGGAGTCTCCGGGGGGGGCTACACCTTC. This chain uses TRBV5-8 with TRBJ1-2; D is possibly TRBD1 (5 bases). Germline CDR1 SGHTS, CDR2 YDEGEE. V was clipped by 7 bases and J by 8 bases, with 21 bases between them. This CDR3 region has 14 residues.

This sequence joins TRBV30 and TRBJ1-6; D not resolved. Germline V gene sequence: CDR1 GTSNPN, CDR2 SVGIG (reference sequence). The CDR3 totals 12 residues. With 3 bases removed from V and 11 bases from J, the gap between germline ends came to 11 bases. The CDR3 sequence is CAWRRVLTPLHF. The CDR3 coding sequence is TGTGCCTGGAGGAGGGTCTTGACACCCCTCCACTTT.

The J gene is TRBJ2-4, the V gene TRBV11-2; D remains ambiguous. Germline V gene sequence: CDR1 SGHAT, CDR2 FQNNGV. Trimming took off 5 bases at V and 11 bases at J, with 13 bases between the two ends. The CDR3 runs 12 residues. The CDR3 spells CASSPSRQVQYF. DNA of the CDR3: TGTGCCAGCAGCCCCAGTAGACAAGTTCAGTACTTC.